This T cell receptor beta chain was documented in a study of T-cell reconstitution after alpha-beta-depleted transplantation in children. The sample holds a few counts of this clonotype. Preparing the TCRbeta library involved the use of unique molecular identifiers. TCRdb analysed the PCR reads with MiXCR anew, one entry per CDR3 protein. The sample records around 440,000 distinct CDR3 sequences, about 17% being singletons. Looked up from germline, CDR1 is SGHKS and CDR2 is YYEKEE (reference sequence). This CDR3 is built from 15 residues. Trimming shortened V by 2 bases and J by 3 bases, and 15 bases separated the two germline ends.

The sample was PBMCs, mostly from graft donor cells, taken 360 days after TCRalphabeta/CD19-depleted stem cell transplant. The sequence was collected from a boy under three years old who had a stem cell transplant for Wiskott-Aldrich syndrome, so the T cells may come from the graft donor. The V call is TRBV5-5, the J call TRBJ2-7, with D possibly matching TRBD1 (5 bases). CDR3 nucleotides: TGTGCCAGCAGCTTTGGCGTCCAGGGTGGCTACGAGCAGTACTTC. It is translated as CASSFGVQGGYEQYF. The entire variable domain, with the rest obtained from reference TRBV5-5 and TRBJ2-7, is as follows: DAGVTQSPTHLIKTRGQQVTLRCSPISGHKSVSWYQQVLGQGPQFIFQYYEKEERGRGNFPDRFSARQFPNYSSELNVNALLLGDSALYLCASSFGVQGGYEQYFGPGTRLTVT.